The entry that follows covers one T cell receptor (beta chain) sequence. Its specific antigen is unknown. Nothing much larger sits one base from this clone, and base qualities are not available. Trimming leaves V shorter by 2 bases and J shorter by 5 bases, with the junction holding 6 bases beyond the gene matches. Taken from cysteine to phenylalanine, the CDR3 has 15 residues. Only the CDR3 portion is preserved as DNA: 45 bases, with reading frame beginning at the first base. For CDR1 and CDR2, the germline V gene lists SGDLS and YYNGEE. These data are taken from a study of blood T cell repertoires in COVID-19 (dated by TCRdb to the early 2020s). Describing the broader study: The collaborator samples originated in the United States, Italy and Spain and spanned the acute and convalescent phases of COVID-19. The material from the prospective study consisted of cDNA or gDNA derived from T cells, B-cell-depleted T cells, or PBMCs. The dataset comprised deeply sampled blood TCRbeta repertoires from subjects exposed to, actively infected with, or recovered from COVID-19. The repertoires were released in a freely available public database meant as a resource for research on the immune response to SARS-CoV-2. Samples came from the ongoing ImmuneRACE study (first 160 participants) plus 1,254 subjects from 6 global collaborators. A de-identified subject ID, COVID-19 status, age in years and sex were almost always included in the sample metadata. HLA class I and class II types, where available, came from metadata supplied by the sample provider rather than from assay-based typing.

Findings and caveats that apply to the study as a whole: How much clinical and demographic metadata was included differed by source and by participant, and the metadata was provided uncurated.

TCRbeta CDR3 regions were amplified from genomic DNA by means of the immunoSEQ Assay, a bias-controlled multiplex PCR. The original methods were these. Within the assay, amplification of reference gene primers was used to estimate how many nucleated cells each sample contained. To quantify the absolute abundance of each unique TCRbeta CDR3 rearrangement, sequence reads were collapsed and filtered. For each sample, productive Simpson clonality was calculated as the square root of Simpson's diversity index over productive rearrangements. In TCRdb, the immuneACCESS table is reduced to in-frame sequences with V and J assigned. These tables do not hold every clone; where another copy was compared, an unresolved V gene accounts for under half, and the others remain unexplained. The V and J calls and clone size come from that table; D and trimming were worked out from the DNA. The sample yields about 140,000 clones; 76% were counted once. The ten largest clones add up to around 4.2% of the sample.

The collaborating institutions used their own protocols to collect whole blood in K2EDTA tubes. Collaborator samples were shipped for TCRbeta analysis as frozen whole blood, isolated PBMCs, or DNA extracted from either sample type. Sequencing input: peripheral blood. In this chain, TRBV9 is recombined with TRBJ2-3, with TRBD2 identical over 9 junction bases. This receptor was obtained from a woman at least 80 years old with active or convalescent COVID-19. The CDR3: CASSVWRGGRDTQYF. The DNA sequence follows: TGTGCCAGCAGCGTGTGGCGGGGGGGCCGAGATACGCAGTATTTT.